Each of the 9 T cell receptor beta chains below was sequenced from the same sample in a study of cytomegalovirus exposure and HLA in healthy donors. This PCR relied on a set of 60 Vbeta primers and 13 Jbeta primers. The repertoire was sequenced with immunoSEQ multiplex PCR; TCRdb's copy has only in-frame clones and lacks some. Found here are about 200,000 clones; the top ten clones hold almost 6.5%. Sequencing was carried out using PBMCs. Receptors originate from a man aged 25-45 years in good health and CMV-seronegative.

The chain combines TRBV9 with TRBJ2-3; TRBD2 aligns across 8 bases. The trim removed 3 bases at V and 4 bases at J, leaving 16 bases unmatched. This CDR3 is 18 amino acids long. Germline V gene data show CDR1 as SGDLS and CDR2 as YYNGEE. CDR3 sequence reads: CASSARHTSGDPSDTQYF. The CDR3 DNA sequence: TGTGCCAGCAGCGCCCGACACACTAGCGGTGATCCATCAGATACGCAGTATTTT.

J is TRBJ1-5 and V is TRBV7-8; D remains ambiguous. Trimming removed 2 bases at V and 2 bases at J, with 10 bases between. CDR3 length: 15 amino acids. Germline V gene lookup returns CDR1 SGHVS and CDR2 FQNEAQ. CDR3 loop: CASSLQAQGNQPQHF. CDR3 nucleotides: TGTGCCAGCAGCTTACAGGCCCAGGGCAATCAGCCCCAGCATTTT. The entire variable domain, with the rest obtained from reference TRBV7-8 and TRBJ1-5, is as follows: GAGVSQSPRYKVAKRGQDVALRCDPISGHVSLFWYQQALGQGPEFLTYFQNEAQLDKSGLPSDRFFAERPEGSVSTLKIQRTQQEDSAVYLCASSLQAQGNQPQHFGDGTRLSIL.

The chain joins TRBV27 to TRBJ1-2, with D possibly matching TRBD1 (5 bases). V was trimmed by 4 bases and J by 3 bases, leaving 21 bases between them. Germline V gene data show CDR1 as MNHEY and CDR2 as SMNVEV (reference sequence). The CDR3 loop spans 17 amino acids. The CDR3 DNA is TGTGCCAGCAGTTCTAAAATGCGACGGGACTCTTACTATGGCTACACCTTC. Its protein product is CASSSKMRRDSYYGYTF.

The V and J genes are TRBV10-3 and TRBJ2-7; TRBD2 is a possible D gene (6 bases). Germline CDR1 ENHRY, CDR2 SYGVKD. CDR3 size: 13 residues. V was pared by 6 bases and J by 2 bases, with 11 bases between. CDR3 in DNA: TGTGCCATCAGGGGACTTGATACCTACGAGCAGTACTTC. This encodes CAIRGLDTYEQYF.

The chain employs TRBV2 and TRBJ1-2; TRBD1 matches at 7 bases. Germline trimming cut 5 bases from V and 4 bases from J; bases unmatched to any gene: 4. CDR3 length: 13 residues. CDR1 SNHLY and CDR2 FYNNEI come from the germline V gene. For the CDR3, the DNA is TGTGCCAGCAGTCGAGACAGGGCCTATGGCTACACCTTC. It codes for CASSRDRAYGYTF. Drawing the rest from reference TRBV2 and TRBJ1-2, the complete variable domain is EPEVTQTPSHQVTQMGQEVILRCVPISNHLYFYWYRQILGQKVEFLVSFYNNEISEKSEIFDDQFSVERPDGSNFTLKIRSTKLEDSAMYFCASSRDRAYGYTFGSGTRLTVV.

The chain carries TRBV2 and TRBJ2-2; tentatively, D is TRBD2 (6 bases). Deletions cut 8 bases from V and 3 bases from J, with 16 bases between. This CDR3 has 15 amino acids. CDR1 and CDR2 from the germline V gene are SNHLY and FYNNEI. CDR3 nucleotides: TGTGCCAGCGAAGCCTCAAGCGGGCACACCGGGGAGCTGTTTTTT. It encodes CASEASSGHTGELFF.

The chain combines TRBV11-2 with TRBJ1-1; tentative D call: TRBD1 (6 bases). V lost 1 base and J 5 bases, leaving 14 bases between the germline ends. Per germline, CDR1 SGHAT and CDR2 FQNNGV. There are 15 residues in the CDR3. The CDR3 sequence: CASSLGLGGTTEAFF. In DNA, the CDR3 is TGTGCCAGCAGCTTAGGGTTAGGGGGTACAACTGAAGCTTTCTTT.

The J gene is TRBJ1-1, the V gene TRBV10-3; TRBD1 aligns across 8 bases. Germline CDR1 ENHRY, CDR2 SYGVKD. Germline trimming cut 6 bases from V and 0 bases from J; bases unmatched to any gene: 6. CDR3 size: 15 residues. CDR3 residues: CAISRTGSVNTEAFF. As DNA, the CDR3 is TGTGCCATCAGCAGGACAGGGAGCGTGAACACTGAAGCTTTCTTT.

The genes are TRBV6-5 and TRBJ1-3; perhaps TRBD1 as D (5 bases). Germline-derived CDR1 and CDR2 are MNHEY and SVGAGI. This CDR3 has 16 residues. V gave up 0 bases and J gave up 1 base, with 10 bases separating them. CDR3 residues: CASSYSGPGSGNTIYF. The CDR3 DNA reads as TGTGCCAGCAGTTACTCCGGGCCAGGGTCTGGAAACACCATATATTTT.